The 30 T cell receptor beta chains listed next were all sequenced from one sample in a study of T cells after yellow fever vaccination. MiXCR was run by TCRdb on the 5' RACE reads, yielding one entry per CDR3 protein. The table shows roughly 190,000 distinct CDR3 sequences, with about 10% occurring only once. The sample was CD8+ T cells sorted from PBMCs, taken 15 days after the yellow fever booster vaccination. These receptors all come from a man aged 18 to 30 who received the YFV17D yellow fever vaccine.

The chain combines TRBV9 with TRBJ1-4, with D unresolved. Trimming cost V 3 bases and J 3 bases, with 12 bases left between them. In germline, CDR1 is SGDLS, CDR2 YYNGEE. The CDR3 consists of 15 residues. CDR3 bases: TGTGCCAGCAGCGATGGAGGTGCGGCTAATGAAAAACTGTTTTTT. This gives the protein CASSDGGAANEKLFF.

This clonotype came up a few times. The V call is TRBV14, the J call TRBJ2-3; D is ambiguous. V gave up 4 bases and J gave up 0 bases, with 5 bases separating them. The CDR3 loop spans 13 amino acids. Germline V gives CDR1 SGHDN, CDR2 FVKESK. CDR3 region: CASSRGSTDTQYF. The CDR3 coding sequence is TGTGCCAGCAGCCGCGGAAGCACAGATACGCAGTATTTT.

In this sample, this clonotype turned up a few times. DNA for the CDR3: TGCGCCAGCAGCCAAGCCGCTAGCACAGATACGCAGTATTTT. This sequence encodes CASSQAASTDTQYF. The genes are TRBV4-1 and TRBJ2-3; D remains unclear. This CDR3 is built from 14 residues. In germline, CDR1 is MGHRA, CDR2 YSYEKL. Trimming pared 1 base from V and 0 bases from J, leaving 5 bases between.

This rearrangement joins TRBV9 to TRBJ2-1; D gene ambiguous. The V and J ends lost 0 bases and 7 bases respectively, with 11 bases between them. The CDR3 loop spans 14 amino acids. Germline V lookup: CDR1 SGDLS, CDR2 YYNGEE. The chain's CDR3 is CASSVGRMENEQFF. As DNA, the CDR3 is TGTGCCAGCAGCGTAGGCCGGATGGAAAATGAGCAGTTCTTC.

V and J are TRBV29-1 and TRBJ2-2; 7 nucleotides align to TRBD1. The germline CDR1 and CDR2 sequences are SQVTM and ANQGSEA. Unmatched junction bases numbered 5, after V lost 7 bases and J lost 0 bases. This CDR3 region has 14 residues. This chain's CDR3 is CSARQGPNTGELFF. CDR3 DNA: TGCAGCGCCCGACAGGGACCGAACACCGGGGAGCTGTTTTTT.

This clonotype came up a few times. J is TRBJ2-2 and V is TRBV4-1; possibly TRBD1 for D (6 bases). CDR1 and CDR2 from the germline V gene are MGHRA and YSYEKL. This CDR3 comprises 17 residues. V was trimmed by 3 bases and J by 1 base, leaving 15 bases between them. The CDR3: CASSHERGGRNTGELFF. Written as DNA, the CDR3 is TGCGCCAGCAGCCACGAACGTGGGGGCCGGAACACCGGGGAGCTGTTTTTT.

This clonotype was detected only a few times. CDR3 in amino acids: CSVRQVEGYTF. The CDR3 DNA reads as TGCAGCGTTAGACAGGTTGAGGGCTACACCTTC. The chain employs TRBV29-1 and TRBJ1-2; D is perhaps TRBD1 (6 bases). Germline CDR1 reads SQVTM; CDR2 reads ANQGSEA. V was pared by 5 bases and J by 8 bases, with 12 bases between. The length of the CDR3 is 11 residues.

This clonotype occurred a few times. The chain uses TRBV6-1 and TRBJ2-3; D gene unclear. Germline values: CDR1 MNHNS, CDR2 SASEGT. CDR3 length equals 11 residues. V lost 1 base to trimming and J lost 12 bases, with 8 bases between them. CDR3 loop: CASSEVVFQYF. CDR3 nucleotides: TGTGCCAGCAGTGAAGTGGTTTTCCAGTATTTT.

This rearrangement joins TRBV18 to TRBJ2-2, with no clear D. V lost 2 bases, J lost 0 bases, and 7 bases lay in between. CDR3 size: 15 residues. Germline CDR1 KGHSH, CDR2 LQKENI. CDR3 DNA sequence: TGTGCCAGCTCACCAGACCACGCGAACACCGGGGAGCTGTTTTTT. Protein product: CASSPDHANTGELFF.

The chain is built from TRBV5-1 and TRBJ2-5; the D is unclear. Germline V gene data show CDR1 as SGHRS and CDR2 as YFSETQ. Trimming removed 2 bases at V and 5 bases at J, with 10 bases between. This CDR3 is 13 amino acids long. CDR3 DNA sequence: TGCGCCAGCAGCTTACGAGTATCCGAGACCCAGTACTTC. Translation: CASSLRVSETQYF.

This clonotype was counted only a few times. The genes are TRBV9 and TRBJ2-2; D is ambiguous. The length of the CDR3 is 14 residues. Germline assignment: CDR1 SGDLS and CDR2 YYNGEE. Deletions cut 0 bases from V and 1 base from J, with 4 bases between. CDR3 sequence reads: CASSVVGNTGELFF. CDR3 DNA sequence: TGTGCCAGCAGCGTAGTGGGGAACACCGGGGAGCTGTTTTTT. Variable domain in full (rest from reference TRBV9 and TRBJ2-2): DSGVTQTPKHLITATGQRVTLRCSPRSGDLSVYWYQQSLDQGLQFLIQYYNGEERAKGNILERFSAQQFPDLHSELNLSSLELGDSALYFCASSVVGNTGELFFGEGSRLTVL.

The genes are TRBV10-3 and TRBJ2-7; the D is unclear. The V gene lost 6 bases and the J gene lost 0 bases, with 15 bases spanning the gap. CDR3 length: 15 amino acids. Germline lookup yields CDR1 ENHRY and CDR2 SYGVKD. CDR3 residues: CAISPARDLSYEQYF. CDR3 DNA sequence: TGTGCCATCAGCCCGGCGCGCGACCTCTCCTACGAGCAGTACTTC.

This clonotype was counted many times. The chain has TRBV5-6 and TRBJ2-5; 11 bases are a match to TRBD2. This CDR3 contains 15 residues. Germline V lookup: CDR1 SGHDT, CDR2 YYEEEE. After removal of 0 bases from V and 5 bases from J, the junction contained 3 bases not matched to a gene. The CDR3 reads CASSLASGGFETQYF. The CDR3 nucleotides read TGTGCCAGCAGCTTGGCTAGCGGGGGGTTCGAGACCCAGTACTTC.

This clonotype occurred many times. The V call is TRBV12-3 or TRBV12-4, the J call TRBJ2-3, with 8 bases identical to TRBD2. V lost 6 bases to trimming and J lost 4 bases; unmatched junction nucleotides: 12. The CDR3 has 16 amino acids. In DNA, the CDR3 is TGTGCCAGCAGCCCTTGGGGTAGCGGGGCCTCAGATACGCAGTATTTT. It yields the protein CASSPWGSGASDTQYF.

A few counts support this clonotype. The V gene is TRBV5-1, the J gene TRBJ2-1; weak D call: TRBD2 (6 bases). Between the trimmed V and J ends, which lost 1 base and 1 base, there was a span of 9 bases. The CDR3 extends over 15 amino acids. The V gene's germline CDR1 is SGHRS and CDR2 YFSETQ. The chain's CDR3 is CASSLYGGSYNEQFF. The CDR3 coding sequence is TGCGCCAGCAGCTTGTATGGGGGGTCCTACAATGAGCAGTTCTTC. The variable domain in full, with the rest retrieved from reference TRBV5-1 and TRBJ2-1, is KAGVTQTPRYLIKTRGQQVTLSCSPISGHRSVSWYQQTPGQGLQFLFEYFSETQRNKGNFPGRFSGRQFSNSRSEMNVSTLELGDSALYLCASSLYGGSYNEQFFGPGTRLTVL.

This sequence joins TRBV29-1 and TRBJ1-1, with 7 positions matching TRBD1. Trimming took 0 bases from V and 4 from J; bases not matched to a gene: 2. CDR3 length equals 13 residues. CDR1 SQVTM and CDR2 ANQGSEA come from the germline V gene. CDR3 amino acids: CSVEDRGGTEAFF. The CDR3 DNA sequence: TGCAGCGTTGAAGACAGGGGGGGCACTGAAGCTTTCTTT.

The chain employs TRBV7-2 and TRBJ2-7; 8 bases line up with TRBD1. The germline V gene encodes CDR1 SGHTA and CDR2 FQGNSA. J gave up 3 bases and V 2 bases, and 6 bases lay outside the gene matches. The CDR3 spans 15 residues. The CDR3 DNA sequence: TGTGCCAGCAGCTTAATTGGGACAGGCTTCTACGAGCAGTACGTC. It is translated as CASSLIGTGFYEQYV.

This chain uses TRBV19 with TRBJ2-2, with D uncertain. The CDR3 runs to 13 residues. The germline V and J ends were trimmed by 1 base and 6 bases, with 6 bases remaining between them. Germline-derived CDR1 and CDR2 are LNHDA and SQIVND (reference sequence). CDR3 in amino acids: CASSIGSPGELFF. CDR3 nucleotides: TGTGCCAGTAGTATAGGGTCCCCCGGGGAGCTGTTTTTT. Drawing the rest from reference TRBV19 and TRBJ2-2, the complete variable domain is DGGITQSPKYLFRKEGQNVTLSCEQNLNHDAMYWYRQDPGQGLRLIYYSQIVNDFQKGDIAEGYSVSREKKESFPLTVTSAQKNPTAFYLCASSIGSPGELFFGEGSRLTVL.

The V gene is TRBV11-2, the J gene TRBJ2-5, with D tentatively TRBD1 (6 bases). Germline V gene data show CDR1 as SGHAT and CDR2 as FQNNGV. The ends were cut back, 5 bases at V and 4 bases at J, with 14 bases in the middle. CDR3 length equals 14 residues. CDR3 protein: CASSPRDITETQYF. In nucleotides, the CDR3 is TGTGCCAGCAGCCCTCGGGACATAACAGAGACCCAGTACTTC.

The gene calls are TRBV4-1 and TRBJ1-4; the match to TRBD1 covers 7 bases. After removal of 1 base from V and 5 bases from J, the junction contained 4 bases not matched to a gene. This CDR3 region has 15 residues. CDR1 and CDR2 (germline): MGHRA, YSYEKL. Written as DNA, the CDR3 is TGCGCCAGCAGCCAAGGGGGACAGAGGAATGAAAAACTGTTTTTT. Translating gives CASSQGGQRNEKLFF.

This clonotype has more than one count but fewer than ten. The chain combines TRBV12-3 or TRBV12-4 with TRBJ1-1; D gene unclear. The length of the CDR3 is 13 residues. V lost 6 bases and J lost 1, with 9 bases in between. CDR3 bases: TGTGCCAGCAGCTCCCTTGGGAACACTGAAGCTTTCTTT. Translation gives CASSSLGNTEAFF.

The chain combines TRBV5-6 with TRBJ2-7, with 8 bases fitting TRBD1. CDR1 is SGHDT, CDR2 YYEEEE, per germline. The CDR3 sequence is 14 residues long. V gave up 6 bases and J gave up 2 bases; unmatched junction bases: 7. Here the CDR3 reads CASNTGDRTYEQYF. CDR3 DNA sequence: TGTGCCAGCAACACGGGGGACAGGACCTACGAGCAGTACTTC.

Written as DNA, the CDR3 is TGTGCCAGCAGGAGAACAGGGGTGACTGAAGCTTTCTTT. Residues: CASRRTGVTEAFF. The genes are TRBV6-1 and TRBJ1-1, with TRBD1 identical over 7 bases. The CDR3 extends over 13 amino acids. The germline CDR1 and CDR2 sequences are MNHNS and SASEGT. V trimming: 6 bases; J trimming: 5 bases; junction bases outside the gene matches: 6.

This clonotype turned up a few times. This chain's CDR3 is CASSEDIQSYEQYV. Here the CDR3 DNA reads TGTGCCAGCAGTGAGGACATACAGAGCTACGAGCAGTACGTC. V gene TRBV6-1 combines with J gene TRBJ2-7, with D possibly being TRBD1 (5 bases). This CDR3 contains 14 residues. Trimming removed 3 bases at V and 3 bases at J, with 12 bases between. CDR1 is MNHNS and CDR2 is SASEGT in the germline V gene.

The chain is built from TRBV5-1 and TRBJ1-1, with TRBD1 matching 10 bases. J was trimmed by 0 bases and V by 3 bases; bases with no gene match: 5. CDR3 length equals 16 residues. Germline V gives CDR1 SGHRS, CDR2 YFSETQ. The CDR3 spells CASSSETGGLNTEAFF. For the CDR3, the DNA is TGCGCCAGCAGCTCGGAGACAGGGGGCCTGAACACTGAAGCTTTCTTT. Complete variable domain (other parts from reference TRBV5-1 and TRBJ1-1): KAGVTQTPRYLIKTRGQQVTLSCSPISGHRSVSWYQQTPGQGLQFLFEYFSETQRNKGNFPGRFSGRQFSNSRSEMNVSTLELGDSALYLCASSSETGGLNTEAFFGQGTRLTVV.

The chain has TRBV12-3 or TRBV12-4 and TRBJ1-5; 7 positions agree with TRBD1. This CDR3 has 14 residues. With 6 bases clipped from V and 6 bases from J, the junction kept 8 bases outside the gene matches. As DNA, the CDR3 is TGTGCCAGCAGGGGGCAGGGGGTAGGTCAGCCCCAGCATTTT. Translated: CASRGQGVGQPQHF.

In DNA, the CDR3 is TGCGCCAGCAGCATAATAAGCGGCAGACTTAACTATGGCTACACCTTC. Translation gives CASSIISGRLNYGYTF. The chain links TRBV4-1 to TRBJ1-2; D unresolved. V was clipped by 5 bases and J by 1 base, with 17 bases between them. The germline CDR1 and CDR2 sequences are MGHRA and YSYEKL. CDR3 size: 16 residues.

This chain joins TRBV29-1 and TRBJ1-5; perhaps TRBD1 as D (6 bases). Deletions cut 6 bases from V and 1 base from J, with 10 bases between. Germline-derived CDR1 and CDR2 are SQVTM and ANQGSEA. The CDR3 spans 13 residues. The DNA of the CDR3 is TGCAGCGTAGCGCAGGGGAGCAATCAGCCCCAGCATTTT. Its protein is CSVAQGSNQPQHF.

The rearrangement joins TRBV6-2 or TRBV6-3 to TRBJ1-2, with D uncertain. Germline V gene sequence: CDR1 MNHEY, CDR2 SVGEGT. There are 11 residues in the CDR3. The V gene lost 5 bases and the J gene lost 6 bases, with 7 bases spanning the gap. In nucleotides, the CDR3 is TGTGCCAGCAGTCCTTCGAATGGCTACACCTTC. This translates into CASSPSNGYTF.

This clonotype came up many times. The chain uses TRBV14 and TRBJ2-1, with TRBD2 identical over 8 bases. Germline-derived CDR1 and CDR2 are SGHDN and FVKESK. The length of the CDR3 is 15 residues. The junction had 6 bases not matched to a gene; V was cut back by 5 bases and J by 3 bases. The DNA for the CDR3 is TGTGCCAGCAGCGCGCGGGGGGCCTACTACAATGAGCAGTTCTTC. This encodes CASSARGAYYNEQFF.